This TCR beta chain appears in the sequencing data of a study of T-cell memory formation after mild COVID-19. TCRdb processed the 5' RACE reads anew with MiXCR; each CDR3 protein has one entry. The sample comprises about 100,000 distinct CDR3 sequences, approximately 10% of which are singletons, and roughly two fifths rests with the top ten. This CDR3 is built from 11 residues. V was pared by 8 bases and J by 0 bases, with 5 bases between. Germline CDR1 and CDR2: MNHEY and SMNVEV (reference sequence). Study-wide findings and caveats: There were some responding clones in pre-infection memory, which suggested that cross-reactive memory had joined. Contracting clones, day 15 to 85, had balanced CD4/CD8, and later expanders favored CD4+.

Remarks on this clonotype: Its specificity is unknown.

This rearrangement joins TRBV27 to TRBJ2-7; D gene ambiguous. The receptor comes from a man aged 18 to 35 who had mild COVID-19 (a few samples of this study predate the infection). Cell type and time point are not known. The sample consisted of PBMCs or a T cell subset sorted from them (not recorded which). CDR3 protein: CASGLSYEQYF. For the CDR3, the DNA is TGTGCCAGCGGCCTCTCCTACGAGCAGTACTTC.